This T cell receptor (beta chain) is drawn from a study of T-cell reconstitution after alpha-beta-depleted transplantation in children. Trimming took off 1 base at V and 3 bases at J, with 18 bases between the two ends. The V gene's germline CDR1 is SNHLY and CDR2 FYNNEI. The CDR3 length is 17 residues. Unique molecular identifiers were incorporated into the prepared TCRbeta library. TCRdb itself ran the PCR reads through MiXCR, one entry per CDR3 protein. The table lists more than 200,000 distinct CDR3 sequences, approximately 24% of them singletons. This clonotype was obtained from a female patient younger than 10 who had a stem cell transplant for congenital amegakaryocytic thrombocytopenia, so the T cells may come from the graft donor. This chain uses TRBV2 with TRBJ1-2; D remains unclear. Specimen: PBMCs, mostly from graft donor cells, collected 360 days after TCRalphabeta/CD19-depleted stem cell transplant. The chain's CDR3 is CASSEVREAWDYYGYTF. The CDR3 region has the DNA TGTGCCAGCAGTGAAGTACGCGAAGCGTGGGATTACTATGGCTACACCTTC.